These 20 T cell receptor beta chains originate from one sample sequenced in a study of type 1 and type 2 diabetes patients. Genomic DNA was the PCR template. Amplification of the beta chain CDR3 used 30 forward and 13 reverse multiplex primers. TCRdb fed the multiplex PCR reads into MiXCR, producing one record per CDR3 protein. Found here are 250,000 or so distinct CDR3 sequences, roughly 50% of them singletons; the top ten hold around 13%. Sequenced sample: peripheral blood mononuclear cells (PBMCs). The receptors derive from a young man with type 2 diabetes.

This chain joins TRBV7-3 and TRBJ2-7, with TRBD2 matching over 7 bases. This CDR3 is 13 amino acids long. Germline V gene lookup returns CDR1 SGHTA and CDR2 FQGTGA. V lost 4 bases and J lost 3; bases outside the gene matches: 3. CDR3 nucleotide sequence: TGTGCCAGCAGCTCCCGGGAGGACTACGAGCAGTACTTC. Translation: CASSSREDYEQYF.

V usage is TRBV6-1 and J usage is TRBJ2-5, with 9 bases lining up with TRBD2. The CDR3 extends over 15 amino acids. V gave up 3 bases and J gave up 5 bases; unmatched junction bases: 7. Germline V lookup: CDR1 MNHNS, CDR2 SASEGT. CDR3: CASSDLAGARETQYF. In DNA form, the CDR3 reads TGTGCCAGCAGTGATTTAGCGGGGGCACGGGAGACCCAGTACTTC.

CDR3 sequence: CASSQDRDRDSPLHF. In DNA, the CDR3 is TGTGCCAGCAGCCAGGACCGGGACAGGGATTCACCCCTCCACTTT. The chain carries TRBV7-8 and TRBJ1-6; 9 bases match TRBD1. CDR3 length: 15 amino acids. CDR1 is SGHVS and CDR2 is FQNEAQ in the germline V gene. J gave up 8 bases and V 5 bases, and 7 bases lay outside the gene matches.

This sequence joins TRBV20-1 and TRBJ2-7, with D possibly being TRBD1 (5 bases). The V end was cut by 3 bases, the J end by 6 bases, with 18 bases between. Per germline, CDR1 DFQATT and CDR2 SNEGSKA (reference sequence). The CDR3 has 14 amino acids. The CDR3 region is CSARRTTPTGEQYF. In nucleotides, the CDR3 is TGCAGTGCTAGGAGGACCACCCCTACAGGCGAGCAGTACTTC.

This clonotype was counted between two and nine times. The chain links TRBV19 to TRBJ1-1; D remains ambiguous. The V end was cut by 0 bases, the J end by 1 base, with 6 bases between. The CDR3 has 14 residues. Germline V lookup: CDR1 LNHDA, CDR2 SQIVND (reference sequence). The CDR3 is CASSIDRWNTEAFF. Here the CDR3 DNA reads TGTGCCAGTAGTATAGACAGGTGGAACACTGAAGCTTTCTTT. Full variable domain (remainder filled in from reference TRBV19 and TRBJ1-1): DGGITQSPKYLFRKEGQNVTLSCEQNLNHDAMYWYRQDPGQGLRLIYYSQIVNDFQKGDIAEGYSVSREKKESFPLTVTSAQKNPTAFYLCASSIDRWNTEAFFGQGTRLTVV.

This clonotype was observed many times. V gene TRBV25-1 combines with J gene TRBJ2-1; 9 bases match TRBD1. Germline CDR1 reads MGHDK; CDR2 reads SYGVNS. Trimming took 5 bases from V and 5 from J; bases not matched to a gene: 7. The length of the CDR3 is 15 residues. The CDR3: CASSHPGDRDNEQFF. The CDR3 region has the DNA TGTGCCAGCAGTCACCCTGGGGACAGGGACAATGAGCAGTTCTTC. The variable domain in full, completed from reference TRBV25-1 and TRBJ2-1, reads EADIYQTPRYLVIGTGKKITLECSQTMGHDKMYWYQQDPGMELHLIHYSYGVNSTEKGDLSSESTVSRIRTEHFPLTLESARPSHTSQYLCASSHPGDRDNEQFFGPGTRLTVL.

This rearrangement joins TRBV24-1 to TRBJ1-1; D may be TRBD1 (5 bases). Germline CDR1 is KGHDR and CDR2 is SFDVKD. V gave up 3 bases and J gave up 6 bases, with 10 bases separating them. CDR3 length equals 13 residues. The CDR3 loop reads CATSDGAVAEAFF. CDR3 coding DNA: TGTGCCACCAGTGATGGGGCGGTGGCTGAAGCTTTCTTT.

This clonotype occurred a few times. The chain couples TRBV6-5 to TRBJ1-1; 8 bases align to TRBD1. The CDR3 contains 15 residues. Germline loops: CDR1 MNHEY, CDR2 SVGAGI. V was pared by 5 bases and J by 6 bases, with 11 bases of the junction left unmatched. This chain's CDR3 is CASSRPRTGSAEAFF. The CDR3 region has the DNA TGTGCCAGCAGTAGGCCCAGGACAGGGAGTGCTGAAGCTTTCTTT.

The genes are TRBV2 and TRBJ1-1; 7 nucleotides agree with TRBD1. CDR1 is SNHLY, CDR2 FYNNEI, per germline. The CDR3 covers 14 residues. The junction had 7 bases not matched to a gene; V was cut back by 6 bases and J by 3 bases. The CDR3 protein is CASRTQGFYTEAFF. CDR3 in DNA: TGTGCCAGCAGGACACAGGGGTTTTACACTGAAGCTTTCTTT.

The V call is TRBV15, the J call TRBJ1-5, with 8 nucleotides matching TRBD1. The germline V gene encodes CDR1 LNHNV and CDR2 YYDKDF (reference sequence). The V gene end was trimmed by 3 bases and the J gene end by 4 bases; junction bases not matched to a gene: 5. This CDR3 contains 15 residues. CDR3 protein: CATSRTGDPNQPQHF. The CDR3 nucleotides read TGTGCCACCAGCAGGACAGGGGACCCTAATCAGCCCCAGCATTTT.

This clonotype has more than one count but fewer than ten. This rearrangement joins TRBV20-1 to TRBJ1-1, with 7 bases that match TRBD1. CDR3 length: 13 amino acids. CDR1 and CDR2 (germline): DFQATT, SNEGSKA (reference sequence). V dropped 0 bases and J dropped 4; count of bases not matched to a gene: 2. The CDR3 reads CSAREQGSTEAFF. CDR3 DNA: TGCAGTGCTAGAGAACAGGGGAGCACTGAAGCTTTCTTT.

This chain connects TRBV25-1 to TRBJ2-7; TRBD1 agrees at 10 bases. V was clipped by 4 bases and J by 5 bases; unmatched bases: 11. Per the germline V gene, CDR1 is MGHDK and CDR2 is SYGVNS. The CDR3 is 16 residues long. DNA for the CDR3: TGTGCCAGCAGTGCCCCCACGGGGACAGGGGACCACGAGCAGTACTTC. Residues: CASSAPTGTGDHEQYF.

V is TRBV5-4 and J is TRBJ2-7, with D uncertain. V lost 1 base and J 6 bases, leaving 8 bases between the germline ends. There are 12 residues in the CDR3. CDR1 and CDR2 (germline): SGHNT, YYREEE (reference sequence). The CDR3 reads CASSLSGVEQYF. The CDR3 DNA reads TGTGCCAGCAGCTTGAGTGGTGTCGAGCAGTACTTC.

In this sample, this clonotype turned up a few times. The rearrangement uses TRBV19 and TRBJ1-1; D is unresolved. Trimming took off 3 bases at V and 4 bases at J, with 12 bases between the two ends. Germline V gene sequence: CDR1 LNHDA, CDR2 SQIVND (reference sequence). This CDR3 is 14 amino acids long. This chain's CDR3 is CASSIPGLGTEAFF. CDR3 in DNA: TGTGCCAGTAGTATCCCCGGGTTGGGCACTGAAGCTTTCTTT.

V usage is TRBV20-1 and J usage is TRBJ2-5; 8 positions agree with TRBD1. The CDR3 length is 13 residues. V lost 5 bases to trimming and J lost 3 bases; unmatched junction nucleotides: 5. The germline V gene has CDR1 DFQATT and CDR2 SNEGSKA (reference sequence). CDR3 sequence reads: CSASPDREETQYF. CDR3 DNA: TGCAGTGCTTCCCCGGACAGGGAAGAGACCCAGTACTTC.

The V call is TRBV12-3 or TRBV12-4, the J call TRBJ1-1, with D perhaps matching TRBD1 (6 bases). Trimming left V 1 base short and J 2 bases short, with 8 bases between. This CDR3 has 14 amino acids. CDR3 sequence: CASSLGTANTEAFF. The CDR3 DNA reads TGTGCCAGCAGTTTAGGGACAGCTAACACTGAAGCTTTCTTT.

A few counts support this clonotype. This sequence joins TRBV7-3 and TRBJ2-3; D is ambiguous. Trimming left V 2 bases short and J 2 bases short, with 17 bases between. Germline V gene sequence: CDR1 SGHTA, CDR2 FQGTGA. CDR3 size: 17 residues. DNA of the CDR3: TGTGCCAGCAGCTTAGGCCCCCCCTACGGATACACAGATACGCAGTATTTT. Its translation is CASSLGPPYGYTDTQYF.

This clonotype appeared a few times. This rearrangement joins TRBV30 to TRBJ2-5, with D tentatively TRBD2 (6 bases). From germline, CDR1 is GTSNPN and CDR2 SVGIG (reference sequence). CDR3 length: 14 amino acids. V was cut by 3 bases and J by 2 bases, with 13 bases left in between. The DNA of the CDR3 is TGTGCCTGGAGCGTCGGAGGGCCTCAAGAGACCCAGTACTTC. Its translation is CAWSVGGPQETQYF.

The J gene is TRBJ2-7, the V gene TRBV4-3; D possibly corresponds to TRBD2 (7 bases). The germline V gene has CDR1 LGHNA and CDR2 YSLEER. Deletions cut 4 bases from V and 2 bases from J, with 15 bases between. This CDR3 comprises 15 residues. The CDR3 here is CASSLTRGDTYEQYF. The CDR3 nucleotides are TGCGCCAGCAGCCTCACCCGGGGGGACACCTACGAGCAGTACTTC.

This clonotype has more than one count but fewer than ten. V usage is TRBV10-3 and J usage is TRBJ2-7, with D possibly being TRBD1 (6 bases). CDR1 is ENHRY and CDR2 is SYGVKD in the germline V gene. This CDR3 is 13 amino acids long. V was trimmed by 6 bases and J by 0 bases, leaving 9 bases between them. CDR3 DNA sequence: TGTGCCATCAGGGAGGACAGCTCCTACGAGCAGTACTTC. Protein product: CAIREDSSYEQYF.